What follows are 22 T cell receptor beta chains derived from one specimen sequenced in a study of blood T cell repertoires in COVID-19. Using immunoSEQ multiplex PCR, the repertoire was profiled, and TCRdb retains in-frame clones only, with some absent. The data show about 190,000 clones, roughly 84% seen once. Sequenced sample: PBMCs or T cells enriched from blood (not recorded which). Every receptor here comes from a woman aged 25 to 39 who had recovered from COVID-19.

This chain joins TRBV28 and TRBJ1-2; D is perhaps TRBD1 (6 bases). CDR1 and CDR2 from the germline V gene are MDHEN and SYDVKM. The CDR3 is 13 amino acids. Trimming stripped 7 bases from V and 7 bases from J, with 16 bases between. The CDR3 sequence: CASTSLVGAGYTF. DNA of the CDR3: TGTGCCAGCACCTCTTTAGTGGGGGCTGGCTACACCTTC.

The V gene is TRBV11-3, the J gene TRBJ2-1; 8 nucleotides match TRBD2. This CDR3 region has 14 residues. V lost 8 bases, J lost 9 bases, and 12 bases stayed unmatched. The germline CDR1 and CDR2 sequences are SGHNT and YENEEA. CDR3 nucleotides: TGTGCCAGCTCGACTAGCGCGCGCTCGGGTGAGCAGTTCTTC. It yields the protein CASSTSARSGEQFF. Looking up the rest from reference TRBV11-3 and TRBJ2-1 gives the full variable domain: EAGVVQSPRYKIIEKKQPVAFWCNPISGHNTLYWYLQNLGQGPELLIRYENEEAVDDSQLPKDRFSAERLKGVDSTLKIQPAELGDSAVYLCASSTSARSGEQFFGPGTRLTVL.

The V call is TRBV30, the J call TRBJ2-5; D might be TRBD1 (6 bases). CDR1 and CDR2 (germline): GTSNPN, SVGIG (reference sequence). The CDR3 loop spans 14 amino acids. Trimming shortened V by 5 bases and J by 2 bases, and 15 bases separated the two germline ends. The CDR3 is CAWSVGGWQETQYF. The DNA for the CDR3 is TGTGCCTGGTCGGTAGGGGGTTGGCAAGAGACCCAGTACTTC.

This clone was counted a few times. The chain combines TRBV3-1 (or the pseudogene TRBV3-2) with TRBJ1-5; D is possibly TRBD1 (5 bases). Trimming left V 2 bases short and J 3 bases short, with 8 bases between. CDR1 is LGHDT, CDR2 YNNKEL, per germline (reference sequence). This CDR3 has 14 amino acids. The CDR3 loop reads CASSQSGNNQPQHF. CDR3 nucleotide sequence: TGTGCCAGCAGCCAATCAGGGAACAATCAGCCCCAGCATTTT.

V gene TRBV7-9 combines with J gene TRBJ2-5, with 8 bases identical to TRBD2. Trimming cost V 0 bases and J 4 bases; bases outside gene matches: 1. Germline CDR1 reads SEHNR; CDR2 reads FQNEAQ (reference sequence). This CDR3 contains 14 residues. CDR3 bases: TGTGCCAGCAGCTTAGCTAGCGGGGCAGAGACCCAGTACTTC. This codes for CASSLASGAETQYF. Drawing the rest from reference TRBV7-9 and TRBJ2-5, the complete variable domain is DTGVSQNPRHKITKRGQNVTFRCDPISEHNRLYWYRQTLGQGPEFLTYFQNEAQLEKSRLLSDRFSAERPKGSFSTLEIQRTEQGDSAMYLCASSLASGAETQYFGPGTRLLVL.

The chain couples TRBV6-5 to TRBJ1-5, with D maybe TRBD1 (6 bases). CDR3 length: 15 amino acids. Germline V gene data show CDR1 as MNHEY and CDR2 as SVGAGI. V was pared by 6 bases and J by 0 bases, with 12 bases between. Here the CDR3 reads CASRKTGLSNQPQHF. The CDR3 coding sequence is TGTGCCAGCAGAAAGACAGGTCTTAGCAATCAGCCCCAGCATTTT.

The rearrangement joins TRBV10-1 to TRBJ1-4; 7 nucleotides line up with TRBD1. The CDR3 loop spans 17 amino acids. Per the germline V gene, CDR1 is WNHNN and CDR2 is SYGVQD (reference sequence). The trim removed 11 bases at V and 8 bases at J, leaving 23 bases unmatched. The CDR3 region has the DNA TGCGCCCCAAACAGGCTACTTGGACAGGTGGTTGTGGAAAAACTGTTTTTT. Amino acids: CAPNRLLGQVVVEKLFF.

The chain joins TRBV6-5 to TRBJ2-7, with TRBD1 matching over 7 bases. Germline lookup yields CDR1 MNHEY and CDR2 SVGAGI. The J segment lost 6 bases and the V segment lost 7 bases, leaving 6 bases of the junction unmatched. The CDR3 extends over 12 amino acids. The CDR3 loop is CASTRGQFEQYV. The DNA of the CDR3 is TGTGCCAGCACCCGGGGACAGTTCGAGCAGTACGTC.

V usage is TRBV28 and J usage is TRBJ2-1; 13 bases align to TRBD2. CDR1 is MDHEN and CDR2 is SYDVKM in the germline V gene. Losses at the gene ends were 2 bases for V and 9 bases for J; bases not matched to a gene: 7. This CDR3 contains 16 residues. The CDR3 loop reads CASSLVGLAGAVEQFF. CDR3 nucleotide sequence: TGTGCCAGCAGTTTAGTCGGACTAGCGGGAGCGGTTGAGCAGTTCTTC.

J is TRBJ1-1 and V is TRBV2; D may be TRBD1 (6 bases). V lost 7 bases, J lost 3 bases, and 18 bases lay in between. Germline values: CDR1 SNHLY, CDR2 FYNNEI. This CDR3 region has 15 residues. CDR3 protein: CASTPRGGGDTEAFF. The CDR3 DNA reads TGTGCCAGCACCCCGAGGGGAGGGGGGGACACTGAAGCTTTCTTT.

The DNA of the CDR3 is TGTGCCAGCAGCTCCCTCCTAGGCTCTGGAAACACCATATATTTT. It specifies CASSSLLGSGNTIYF. The V gene is TRBV7-9, the J gene TRBJ1-3; D gene ambiguous. The length of the CDR3 is 15 residues. The V end lost 4 bases, the J end lost 0 bases, and 10 bases lay between the germline ends. The V gene's germline CDR1 is SEHNR and CDR2 FQNEAQ (reference sequence).

This sequence joins TRBV6-4 and TRBJ2-1; 7 positions match TRBD2. This CDR3 region has 14 residues. V shed 3 bases and J 1 base; nucleotides not matched to a gene: 0. Per the germline V gene, CDR1 is MRHNA and CDR2 is SNTAGT. CDR3 bases: TGTGCCAGCAGTGAGGGAGGGTCCTACAATGAGCAGTTCTTC. Amino acids: CASSEGGSYNEQFF.

The chain couples TRBV5-6 to TRBJ1-2; the match to TRBD1 covers 7 bases. The CDR3 extends over 15 amino acids. In germline, CDR1 is SGHDT, CDR2 YYEEEE. Trimming took 1 base from V and 0 from J; bases not matched to a gene: 3. CDR3 sequence (DNA): TGTGCCAGCAGCTTGTTGCAGGGGGCTAACTATGGCTACACCTTC. Amino acid sequence: CASSLLQGANYGYTF.

This clone came up a few times. The chain combines TRBV24-1 with TRBJ2-1; TRBD1 matches 10 bases. V was clipped by 2 bases and J by 4 bases; unmatched bases: 4. CDR1 is KGHDR and CDR2 is SFDVKD in the germline V gene. This CDR3 region has 16 residues. This chain's CDR3 is CATSDSGQGTYNEQFF. CDR3 DNA sequence: TGTGCCACCAGTGATTCGGGACAGGGGACTTACAATGAGCAGTTCTTC.

The rearrangement joins TRBV11-3 to TRBJ2-1, with TRBD2 identical over 7 bases. The CDR3 loop spans 13 amino acids. CDR1 and CDR2 (germline): SGHNT, YENEEA. The J segment lost 9 bases and the V segment lost 5 bases, leaving 7 bases of the junction unmatched. This chain's CDR3 is CASSQIAGGEQFF. CDR3 DNA: TGTGCCAGCAGCCAAATAGCGGGCGGTGAGCAGTTCTTC.

V is TRBV27 and J is TRBJ1-3; TRBD1 agrees at 7 bases. The CDR3 is 15 amino acids. CDR1 and CDR2 (germline): MNHEY, SMNVEV (reference sequence). The J segment lost 0 bases and the V segment lost 6 bases, leaving 5 bases of the junction unmatched. The CDR3 sequence is CASRPGTVSGNTIYF. The CDR3 DNA follows: TGTGCCAGCAGGCCCGGGACAGTCTCTGGAAACACCATATATTTT.

This chain joins TRBV6-5 and TRBJ1-2, with 11 bases aligning to TRBD1. CDR1 MNHEY and CDR2 SVGAGI come from the germline V gene. V was clipped by 7 bases and J by 4 bases; unmatched bases: 5. The CDR3 has 14 residues. Written as DNA, the CDR3 is TGTGCCAGCACCCGGACAGGGGGCACCTATGGCTACACCTTC. It is translated as CASTRTGGTYGYTF.

V usage is TRBV27 and J usage is TRBJ2-5; D gene uncertain. Looked up from germline, CDR1 is MNHEY and CDR2 is SMNVEV (reference sequence). V lost 2 bases and J lost 0, with 10 bases in between. The CDR3 loop spans 15 amino acids. CDR3 in DNA: TGTGCCAGCAGTTTACAAGCATTGTACCAAGAGACCCAGTACTTC. Translating it yields CASSLQALYQETQYF.

V is TRBV7-3 and J is TRBJ1-3; 7 bases fit TRBD1. This CDR3 spans 15 amino acids. Trimming took 3 bases from V and 2 from J; bases not matched to a gene: 4. Per the germline V gene, CDR1 is SGHTA and CDR2 is FQGTGA. The CDR3 nucleotides are TGTGCCAGCAGCTTGGGCAGGGGGGCTGGAAACACCATATATTTT. It encodes CASSLGRGAGNTIYF. The full variable domain, in which reference TRBV7-3 and TRBJ1-3 provide the parts outside the CDR3, is GAGVSQTPSNKVTEKGKYVELRCDPISGHTALYWYRQSLGQGPEFLIYFQGTGAADDSGLPNDRFFAVRPEGSVSTLKIQRTERGDSAVYLCASSLGRGAGNTIYFGEGSWLTVV.

The CDR3 DNA is TGTGCCAGTAGTCCCCGACAGGGGAATCAGCCCCAGCATTTT. Residues: CASSPRQGNQPQHF. The chain carries TRBV19 and TRBJ1-5; 8 bases agree with TRBD1. V lost 5 bases to trimming and J lost 4 bases; unmatched junction nucleotides: 4. Germline V gives CDR1 LNHDA, CDR2 SQIVND (reference sequence). The CDR3 covers 14 residues.

The J gene is TRBJ1-6, the V gene TRBV7-9, with 9 bases that match TRBD1. Germline CDR1 SEHNR, CDR2 FQNEAQ (reference sequence). The CDR3 runs to 15 residues. V gave up 0 bases and J gave up 9 bases; unmatched junction bases: 3. The CDR3 sequence is CASSLAGQGISPLHF. The CDR3 DNA follows: TGTGCCAGCAGCTTAGCGGGACAGGGAATTTCACCCCTCCACTTT.

The chain joins TRBV18 to TRBJ1-2, with 7 positions matching TRBD1. Trimming at V came to 5 bases and at J to 4 bases, leaving 4 bases not matched to a gene. The CDR3 loop spans 13 amino acids. CDR1 is KGHSH, CDR2 LQKENI, per germline. The CDR3 sequence: CASSVDRVYGYTF. CDR3 coding DNA: TGTGCCAGCTCAGTCGACAGGGTCTATGGCTACACCTTC.